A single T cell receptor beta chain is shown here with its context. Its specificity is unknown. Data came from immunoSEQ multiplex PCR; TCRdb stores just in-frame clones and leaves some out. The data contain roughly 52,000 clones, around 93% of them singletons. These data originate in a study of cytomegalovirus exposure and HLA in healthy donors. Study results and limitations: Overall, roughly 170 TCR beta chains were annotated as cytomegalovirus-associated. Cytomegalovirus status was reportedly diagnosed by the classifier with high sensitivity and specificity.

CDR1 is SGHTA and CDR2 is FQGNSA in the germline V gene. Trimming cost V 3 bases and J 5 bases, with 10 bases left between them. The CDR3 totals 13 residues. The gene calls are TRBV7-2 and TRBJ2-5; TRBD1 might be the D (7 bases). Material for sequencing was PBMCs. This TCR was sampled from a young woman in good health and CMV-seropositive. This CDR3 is CASSFQGGETQYF. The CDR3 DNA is TGTGCCAGCAGCTTCCAGGGGGGCGAGACCCAGTACTTC.